The sequence of this TCR beta chain was determined in a study of blood T cell repertoires in COVID-19. Study background: In each case, the material was cDNA or gDNA derived from T cells, B-cell-depleted T cells, or PBMCs.

Those enrolled in Seattle joined during active infection and were followed longitudinally afterward. In the case of this clone: The same CDR3 also results from other DNA sequences found in this sample.

Per the original methods: Amplification of reference gene primers was used by the study to estimate nucleated cell counts. The table came from immunoSEQ multiplex PCR; TCRdb's copy has only in-frame clones and leaves some out. That table supplies the V and J calls and clone size; D and trimming were determined from the DNA. Of around 210,000 clones in the sample, around four fifths were seen once. What was sequenced was peripheral blood. This sequence originates from a man aged 60-69 years with COVID-19, enrolled during active disease.

The CDR3 DNA reads TGTGCCAGCAGCCGACAGGGGGCGGGTGAAAAACTGTTTTTT. Its protein is CASSRQGAGEKLFF. The rearrangement uses TRBV14 and TRBJ1-4; 10 bases are a match to TRBD1. J was trimmed by 7 bases and V by 4 bases; bases with no gene match: 3. Germline assignment: CDR1 SGHDN and CDR2 FVKESK. CDR3 size: 14 residues.